This T cell receptor (beta chain) was documented in a study of T cells after yellow fever vaccination. Regarding the study as a whole: Clones that expanded after primary vaccination mostly reappeared after the booster (96% CD4, 70% to 90% CD8).

Concerning this clonotype itself: Its antigen remains unknown.

TCR cDNA, made by 5'RACE template switching, carried an added universal primer site and UMIs. TCRdb reprocessed the 5' RACE reads via MiXCR and lists one record per CDR3 protein. The sample lists about 500,000 distinct CDR3 sequences, 17% occurring once. The sequence was collected from a young man who received the YFV17D yellow fever vaccine. This sample comprised PBMCs, obtained about 5 days after the first yellow fever vaccination.

The CDR3 loop reads CASSLVGGGAPETQYF. CDR3 sequence (DNA): TGTGCCAGCAGCTTAGTTGGCGGGGGGGCCCCTGAGACCCAGTACTTC. The V gene is TRBV7-2, the J gene TRBJ2-5; 9 bases map to TRBD2. V was clipped by 1 base and J by 5 bases; unmatched bases: 8. This CDR3 region has 16 residues. Germline assignment: CDR1 SGHTA and CDR2 FQGNSA.